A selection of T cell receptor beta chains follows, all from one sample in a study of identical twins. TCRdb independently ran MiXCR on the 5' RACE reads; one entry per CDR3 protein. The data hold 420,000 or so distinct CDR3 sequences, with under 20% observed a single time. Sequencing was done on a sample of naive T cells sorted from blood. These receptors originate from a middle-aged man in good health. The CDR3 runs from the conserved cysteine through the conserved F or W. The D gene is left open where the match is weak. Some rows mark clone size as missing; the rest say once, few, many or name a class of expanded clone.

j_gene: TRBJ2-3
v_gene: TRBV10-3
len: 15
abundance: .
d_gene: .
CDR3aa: CAISDGTWSTDTQYF
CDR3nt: TGTGCCATCAGTGACGGGACTTGGAGCACAGATACGCAGTATTTT

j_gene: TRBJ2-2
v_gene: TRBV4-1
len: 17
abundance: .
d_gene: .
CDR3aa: CASTASGAPSNTGELFF
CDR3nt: TGCGCCAGCACAGCATCAGGGGCCCCCTCGAACACCGGGGAGCTGTTTTTT

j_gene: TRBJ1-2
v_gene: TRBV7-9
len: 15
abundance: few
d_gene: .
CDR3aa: CASSQLTGKGYGYTF
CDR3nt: TGTGCCAGCAGCCAACTCACAGGGAAGGGGTATGGCTACACCTTC

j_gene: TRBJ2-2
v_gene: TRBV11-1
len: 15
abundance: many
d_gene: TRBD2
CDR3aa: CASSRSGGATGELFF
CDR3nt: TGTGCCAGCAGTCGTAGCGGGGGGGCCACCGGGGAGCTGTTTTTT

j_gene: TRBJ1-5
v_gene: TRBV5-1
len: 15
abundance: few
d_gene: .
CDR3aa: CASSTGPLGNQPQHF
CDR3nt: TGCGCCAGCAGCACCGGGCCCCTGGGCAATCAGCCCCAGCATTTT

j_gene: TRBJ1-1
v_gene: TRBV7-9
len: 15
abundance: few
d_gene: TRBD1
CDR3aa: CASSSTGVRGTEAFF
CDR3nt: TGTGCCAGCAGCTCGACAGGGGTACGGGGAACTGAAGCTTTCTTT

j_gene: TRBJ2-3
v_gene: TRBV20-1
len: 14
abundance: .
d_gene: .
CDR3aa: CSARTRPPTDTQYF
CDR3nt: TGCAGTGCTAGGACACGGCCTCCGACAGATACGCAGTATTTT

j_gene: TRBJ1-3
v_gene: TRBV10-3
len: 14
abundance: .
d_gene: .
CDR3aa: CAIRDGGSGNTIYF
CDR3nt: TGTGCCATCCGCGACGGGGGGTCTGGAAACACCATATATTTT

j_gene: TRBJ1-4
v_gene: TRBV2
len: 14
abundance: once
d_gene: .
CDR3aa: CASSVGGANEKLFF
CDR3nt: TGTGCCAGCAGTGTCGGAGGGGCTAATGAAAAACTGTTTTTT

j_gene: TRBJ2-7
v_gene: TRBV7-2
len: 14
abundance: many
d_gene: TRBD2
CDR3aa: CASSLSSGRAFEYF
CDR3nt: TGTGCCAGCAGCTTATCTAGCGGGAGGGCCTTTGAGTACTTC

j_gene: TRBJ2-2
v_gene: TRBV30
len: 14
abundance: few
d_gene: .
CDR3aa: CAWSVRTAPGELFF
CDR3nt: TGTGCCTGGAGTGTGAGGACAGCTCCCGGGGAGCTGTTTTTT

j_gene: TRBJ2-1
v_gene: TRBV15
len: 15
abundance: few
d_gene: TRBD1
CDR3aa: CATSKTGNTYNEQFF
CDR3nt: TGTGCCACCAGCAAGACAGGGAACACCTACAATGAGCAGTTCTTC

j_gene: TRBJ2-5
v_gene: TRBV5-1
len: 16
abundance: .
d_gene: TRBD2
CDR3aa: CASSLGSGRAQETQYF
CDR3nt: TGCGCCAGCAGCTTGGGTAGCGGGAGGGCCCAAGAGACCCAGTACTTC

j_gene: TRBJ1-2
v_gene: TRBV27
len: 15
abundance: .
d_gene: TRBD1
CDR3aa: CASSPLQGAGYGYTF
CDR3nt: TGTGCCAGCAGTCCCCTGCAGGGGGCAGGATATGGCTACACCTTC

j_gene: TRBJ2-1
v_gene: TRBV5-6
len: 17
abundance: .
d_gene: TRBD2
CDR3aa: CASTRRARTSGSNEQFF
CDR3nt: TGTGCCAGCACGAGGAGGGCGAGGACTAGCGGGAGTAATGAGCAGTTCTTC

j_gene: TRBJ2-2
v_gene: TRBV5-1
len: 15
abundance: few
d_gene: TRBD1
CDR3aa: CASSPGTGYTGELFF
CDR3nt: TGCGCCAGCAGCCCAGGGACAGGGTACACCGGGGAGCTGTTTTTT

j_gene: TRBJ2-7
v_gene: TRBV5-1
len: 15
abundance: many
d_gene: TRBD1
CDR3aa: CASSLGTGKFYEQYF
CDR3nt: TGCGCCAGCAGCCTCGGGACAGGGAAGTTTTACGAGCAGTACTTC

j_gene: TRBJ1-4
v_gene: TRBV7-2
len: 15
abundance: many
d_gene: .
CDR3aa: CASSSAMATNEKLFF
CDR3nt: TGTGCCAGCAGCTCTGCAATGGCAACTAATGAAAAACTGTTTTTT

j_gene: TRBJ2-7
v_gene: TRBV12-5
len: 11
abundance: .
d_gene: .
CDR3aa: CASGLGDEQYF
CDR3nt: TGTGCTAGTGGTTTGGGAGACGAGCAGTACTTC

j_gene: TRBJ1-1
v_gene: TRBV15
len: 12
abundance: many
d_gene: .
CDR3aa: CATSRRRAEAFF
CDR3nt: TGTGCCACCAGTAGACGGAGGGCTGAAGCTTTCTTT

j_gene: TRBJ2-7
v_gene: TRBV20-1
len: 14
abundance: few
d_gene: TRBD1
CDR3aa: CSATDGQGNYEQYF
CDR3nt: TGCAGTGCTACCGACGGACAGGGCAATTACGAGCAGTACTTC

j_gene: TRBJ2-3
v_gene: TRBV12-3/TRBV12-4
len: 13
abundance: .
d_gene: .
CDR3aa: CASHRSSTDTQYF
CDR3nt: TGTGCCAGCCACCGAAGTAGCACAGATACGCAGTATTTT

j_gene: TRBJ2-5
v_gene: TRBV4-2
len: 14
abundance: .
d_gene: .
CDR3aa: CASSQVTPRGPQYF
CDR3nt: TGTGCCAGCAGCCAAGTTACGCCCAGAGGGCCCCAGTACTTC

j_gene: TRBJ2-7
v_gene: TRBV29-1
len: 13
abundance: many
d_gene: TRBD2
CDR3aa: CSVIAGGKGEQYF
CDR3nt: TGCAGCGTTATTGCGGGAGGAAAGGGCGAGCAGTACTTC

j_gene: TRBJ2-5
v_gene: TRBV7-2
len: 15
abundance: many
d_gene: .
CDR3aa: CASSLQLGGRETQYF
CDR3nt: TGTGCCAGCAGCCTCCAGTTGGGGGGTAGGGAGACCCAGTACTTC

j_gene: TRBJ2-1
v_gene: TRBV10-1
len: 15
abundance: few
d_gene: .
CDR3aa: CASSSNLGVNNEQFF
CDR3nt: TGCGCCAGCAGTTCAAACCTTGGGGTAAACAATGAGCAGTTCTTC

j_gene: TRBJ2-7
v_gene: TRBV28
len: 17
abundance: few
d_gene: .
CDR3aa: CASSIPPGAGGSYEQYF
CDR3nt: TGTGCCAGCAGTATTCCCCCGGGGGCAGGGGGTTCCTACGAGCAGTACTTC

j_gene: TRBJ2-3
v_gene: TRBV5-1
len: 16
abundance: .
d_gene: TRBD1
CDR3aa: CASSVSGTGGTDTQYF
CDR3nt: TGCGCCAGCAGCGTTTCCGGGACAGGGGGCACAGATACGCAGTATTTT

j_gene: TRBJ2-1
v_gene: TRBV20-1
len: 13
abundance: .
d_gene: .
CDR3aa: CSAEAGNYNEQFF
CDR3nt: TGCAGTGCCGAGGCGGGAAACTACAATGAGCAGTTCTTC

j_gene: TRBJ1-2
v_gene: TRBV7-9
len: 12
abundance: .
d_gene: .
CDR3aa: CASSFGADGYTF
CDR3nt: TGTGCCAGCAGCTTCGGCGCGGATGGCTACACCTTC

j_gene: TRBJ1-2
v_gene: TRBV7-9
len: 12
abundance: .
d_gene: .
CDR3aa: CASSVPGLLATF
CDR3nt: TGTGCCAGCAGCGTACCGGGACTCCTGGCGACCTTC

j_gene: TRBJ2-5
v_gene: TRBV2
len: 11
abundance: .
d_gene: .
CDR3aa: CASLHRETQYF
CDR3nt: TGTGCCAGCCTCCACCGGGAGACCCAGTACTTC

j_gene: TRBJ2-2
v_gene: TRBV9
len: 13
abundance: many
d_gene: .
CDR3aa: CASSAGTTGELFF
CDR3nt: TGTGCCAGCAGCGCAGGGACCACCGGGGAGCTGTTTTTT

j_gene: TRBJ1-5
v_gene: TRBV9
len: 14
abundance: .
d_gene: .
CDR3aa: CASSVDQVSQPQHF
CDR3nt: TGTGCCAGCAGCGTAGATCAGGTTTCTCAGCCCCAGCATTTT

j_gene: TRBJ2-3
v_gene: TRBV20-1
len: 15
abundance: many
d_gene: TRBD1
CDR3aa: CSGSPGGRPTDTQYF
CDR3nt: TGCAGTGGGTCGCCAGGGGGCCGCCCCACAGATACGCAGTATTTT

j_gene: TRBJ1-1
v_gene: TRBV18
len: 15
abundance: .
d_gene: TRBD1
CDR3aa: CASSPKTGVGTEAFF
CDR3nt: TGTGCCAGCTCACCCAAGACAGGGGTTGGCACTGAAGCTTTCTTT

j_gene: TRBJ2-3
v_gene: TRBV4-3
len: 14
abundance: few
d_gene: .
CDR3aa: CASSQDRPTDTQYF
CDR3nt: TGCGCCAGCAGCCAAGATCGGCCCACAGATACGCAGTATTTT

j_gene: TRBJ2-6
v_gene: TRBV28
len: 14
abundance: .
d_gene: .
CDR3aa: CASRGLSGANVLTF
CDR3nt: TGTGCCAGCAGGGGCCTCTCTGGGGCCAACGTCCTGACTTTC

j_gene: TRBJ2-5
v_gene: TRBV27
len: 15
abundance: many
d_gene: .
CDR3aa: CASSLLGQAQETQYF
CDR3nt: TGTGCCAGCAGTTTACTCGGACAAGCGCAAGAGACCCAGTACTTC

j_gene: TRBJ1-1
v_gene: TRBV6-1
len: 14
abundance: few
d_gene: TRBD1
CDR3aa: CASSPFGTVPEAFF
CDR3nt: TGTGCCAGCAGCCCCTTTGGGACAGTTCCTGAAGCTTTCTTT

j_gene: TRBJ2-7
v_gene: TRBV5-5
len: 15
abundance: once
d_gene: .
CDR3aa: CASSLWGTGSYEQYF
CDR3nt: TGTGCCAGCAGCTTGTGGGGGACTGGTTCCTACGAGCAGTACTTC

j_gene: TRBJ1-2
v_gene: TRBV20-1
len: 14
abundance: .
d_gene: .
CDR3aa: CSARRGGTRTGYTF
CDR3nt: TGCAGTGCTAGAAGAGGAGGGACTCGGACGGGCTACACCTTC

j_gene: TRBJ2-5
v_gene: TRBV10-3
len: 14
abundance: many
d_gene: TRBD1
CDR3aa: CAISEFRTGETQYF
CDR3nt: TGTGCCATCAGTGAGTTCCGGACAGGGGAGACCCAGTACTTC

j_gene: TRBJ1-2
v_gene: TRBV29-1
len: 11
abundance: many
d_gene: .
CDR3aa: CSGSGEHGYTF
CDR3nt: TGCAGCGGTTCGGGAGAGCATGGCTACACCTTC

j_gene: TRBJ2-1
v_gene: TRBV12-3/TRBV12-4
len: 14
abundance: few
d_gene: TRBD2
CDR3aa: CASSSGTSYNEQFF
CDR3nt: TGTGCCAGCAGTTCCGGGACTAGTTACAATGAGCAGTTCTTC

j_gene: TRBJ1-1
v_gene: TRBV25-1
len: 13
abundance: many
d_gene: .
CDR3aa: CASSAGGYTEAFF
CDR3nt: TGTGCCAGCAGTGCGGGGGGTTACACTGAAGCTTTCTTT

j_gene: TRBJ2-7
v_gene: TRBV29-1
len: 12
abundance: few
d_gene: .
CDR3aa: CSVEAGEREQYF
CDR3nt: TGCAGCGTTGAAGCTGGGGAGAGGGAGCAGTACTTC

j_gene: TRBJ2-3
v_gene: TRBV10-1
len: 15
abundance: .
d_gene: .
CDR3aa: CASSDLAWGTDTQYF
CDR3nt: TGCGCCAGCAGTGACCTAGCCTGGGGCACAGATACGCAGTATTTT

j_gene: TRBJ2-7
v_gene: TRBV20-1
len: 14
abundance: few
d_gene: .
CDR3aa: CSAREWAGDHEQYF
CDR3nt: TGCAGTGCTAGAGAGTGGGCAGGGGACCACGAGCAGTACTTC

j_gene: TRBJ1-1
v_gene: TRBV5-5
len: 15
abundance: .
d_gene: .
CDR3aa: CASSSAGHSNTEAFF
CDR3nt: TGTGCCAGCAGCTCCGCGGGACACTCGAACACTGAAGCTTTCTTT

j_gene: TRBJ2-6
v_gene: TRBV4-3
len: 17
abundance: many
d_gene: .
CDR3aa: CASSQDRSEPGANVLTF
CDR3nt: TGCGCCAGCAGCCAAGATCGGTCGGAACCTGGGGCCAACGTCCTGACTTTC

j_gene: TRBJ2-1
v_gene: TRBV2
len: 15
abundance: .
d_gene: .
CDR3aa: CASSPFGVSYNEQFF
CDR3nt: TGTGCCAGCAGCCCATTTGGGGTCTCCTACAATGAGCAGTTCTTC

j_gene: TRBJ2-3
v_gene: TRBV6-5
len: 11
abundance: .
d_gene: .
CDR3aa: CASYAGDTQYF
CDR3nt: TGTGCCAGCTACGCCGGGGATACGCAGTATTTT